This TCR beta chain was obtained from a study of blood T cell repertoires in COVID-19. Background on the study: Samples came from the United States, Italy and Spain, spanning acute and convalescent COVID-19. PBMCs, B-cell-depleted T cells, or T cells provided the cDNA or gDNA that made up the material.

Per the original data handling: Reference gene primer amplification in the assay estimated nucleated cell counts. Using immunoSEQ multiplex PCR, the repertoire was profiled, and TCRdb retains in-frame clones only, with some absent. V and J calls and clone size are given by that table; D and trimming were obtained from the DNA. The sample yields some 160,000 clones, over 70% seen once. The CDR3 is 15 amino acids. With 1 base clipped from V and 5 bases from J, the junction kept 4 bases outside the gene matches. In germline, CDR1 is SGHRS, CDR2 YFSETQ. Material for sequencing was peripheral blood. The sequence came from a man aged 50-59 years with active or convalescent COVID-19. The gene calls are TRBV5-1 and TRBJ2-2, with 8 bases lining up with TRBD1. The CDR3 bases are TGCGCCAGCAGCTTGTCAGGGGGCGGTACCGGGGAGCTGTTTTTT. Its translation: CASSLSGGGTGELFF.